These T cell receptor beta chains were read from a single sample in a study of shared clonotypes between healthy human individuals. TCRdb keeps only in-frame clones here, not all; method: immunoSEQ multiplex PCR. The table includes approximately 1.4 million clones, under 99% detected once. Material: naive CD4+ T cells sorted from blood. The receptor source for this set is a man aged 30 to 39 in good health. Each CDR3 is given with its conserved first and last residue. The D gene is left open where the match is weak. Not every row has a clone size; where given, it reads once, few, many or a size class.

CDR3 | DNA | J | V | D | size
CASSRATGEAFF | TGTGCCAGCAGCCGCGCGACAGGGGAAGCTTTCTTT | TRBJ1-1 | TRBV5-5 | TRBD1 | .
CASSLPSGGAANTGELFF | TGTGCCAGCAGCTTGCCGTCCGGCGGGGCCGCGAACACCGGGGAGCTGTTTTTT | TRBJ2-2 | TRBV5-4 | . | .
CASSRRDSLNTGELFF | TGTGCCAGCAGTAGAAGGGACAGTTTGAACACCGGGGAGCTGTTTTTT | TRBJ2-2 | TRBV27 | TRBD1 | .
CASSLVTLADYNEQFF | TGTGCCAGCAGCTTAGTCACTCTAGCGGACTACAATGAGCAGTTCTTC | TRBJ2-1 | TRBV7-6 | TRBD2 | .
CASNPATREYGYTF | TGTGCCAGCAACCCGGCCACGAGGGAGTATGGCTACACCTTC | TRBJ1-2 | TRBV5-6 | . | .
CASSDRGLAGGNEQFF | TGCGCCAGCAGTGACCGCGGGCTAGCGGGGGGGAATGAGCAGTTCTTC | TRBJ2-1 | TRBV10-2 | TRBD2 | .
CASSAGRENGELFF | TGTGCCAGCTCAGCAGGGCGAGAAAACGGGGAGCTGTTTTTT | TRBJ2-2 | TRBV7-6 | . | .
CAHQGQGRQPQHF | TGTGCGCATCAGGGTCAGGGTCGTCAGCCCCAGCATTTT | TRBJ1-5 | TRBV28 | . | .
CASSLQIDNEQFF | TGTGCCAGCAGCTTACAAATCGACAATGAGCAGTTCTTC | TRBJ2-1 | TRBV7-3 | . | .
CASSLVNAGGNEQFF | TGTGCCAGCAGCTTGGTGAACGCGGGGGGCAATGAGCAGTTCTTC | TRBJ2-1 | TRBV7-9 | TRBD2 | once
CASSPDRENEKLFF | TGTGCCAGCAGCCCTGACAGGGAAAATGAAAAACTGTTTTTT | TRBJ1-4 | TRBV7-9 | TRBD1 | .
CASSTRPGQRTGYTF | TGTGCCAGCAGCACTAGACCGGGACAGAGGACCGGCTACACCTTC | TRBJ1-2 | TRBV11-2 | TRBD1 | .
CASSLGDISYEQYF | TGTGCCAGCAGCTTGGGTGACATCTCCTACGAGCAGTACTTC | TRBJ2-7 | TRBV5-4 | . | once
CASSLAAGKAYEQYF | TGTGCCAGCAGCTTAGCGGCAGGGAAAGCCTACGAGCAGTACTTC | TRBJ2-7 | TRBV7-8 | . | .
CATSRDQDRGRFSVTEAFF | TGTGCCACCAGCAGAGACCAGGACAGGGGGAGATTTAGCGTCACTGAAGCTTTCTTT | TRBJ1-1 | TRBV15 | TRBD1 | .
CAWSRQAATQYF | TGTGCCTGGAGTCGGCAGGCTGCGACCCAGTACTTC | TRBJ2-5 | TRBV30 | . | .
CASSKMSQETQYF | TGTGCCAGCAGCAAAATGAGCCAAGAGACCCAGTACTTC | TRBJ2-5 | TRBV9 | . | .
CASSQGGLAGAETQYF | TGTGCCAGCAGCCAAGGGGGACTAGCGGGAGCAGAGACCCAGTACTTC | TRBJ2-5 | TRBV11-3 | TRBD2 | .
CASSLRAYEQYF | TGTGCCAGCAGTTTAAGGGCCTACGAGCAGTACTTC | TRBJ2-7 | TRBV28 | . | .
CASTRGIVGNQPQHF | TGTGCCAGCACAAGGGGAATCGTGGGCAATCAGCCCCAGCATTTT | TRBJ1-5 | TRBV28 | . | .
CASSLAPGTDTQYF | TGTGCCAGCAGCTTAGCGCCAGGCACAGATACGCAGTATTTT | TRBJ2-3 | TRBV7-7 | . | .
CASSPSKNTEAFF | TGTGCCAGCTCCCCAAGTAAAAACACTGAAGCTTTCTTT | TRBJ1-1 | TRBV18 | . | .
CSVVTAQETQYF | TGCAGCGTTGTAACAGCACAAGAGACCCAGTACTTC | TRBJ2-5 | TRBV29-1 | . | .
CASSLIPRITDTQYF | TGTGCCAGCAGCTTAATTCCGCGAATCACAGATACGCAGTATTTT | TRBJ2-3 | TRBV7-2 | . | .
CASSLAGGEVQPQHF | TGCGCCAGCAGCTTGGCCGGGGGGGAGGTTCAGCCCCAGCATTTT | TRBJ1-5 | TRBV5-1 | . | .
CASSFGDILYEQYF | TGTGCCAGCAGCTTCGGGGACATACTCTACGAGCAGTACTTC | TRBJ2-7 | TRBV11-2 | . | .
CAIRGTDTEAFF | TGTGCCATCAGGGGGACCGACACTGAAGCTTTCTTT | TRBJ1-1 | TRBV10-3 | . | once
CASSPLAAGVGLGEQYF | TGTGCCAGCTCACCACTTGCGGCGGGAGTTGGATTGGGCGAGCAGTACTTC | TRBJ2-7 | TRBV18 | TRBD2 | .
CASSEQGVQETQYF | TGCGCCAGCAGTGAGCAGGGTGTCCAAGAGACCCAGTACTTC | TRBJ2-5 | TRBV10-1 | . | once
CASSPDRYEQYF | TGTGCCAGCAGCCCGGACCGATACGAGCAGTACTTC | TRBJ2-7 | TRBV5-4 | . | .
CASSRQQGVGGYTF | TGTGCCAGCAGCCGGCAACAGGGGGTGGGTGGCTACACCTTC | TRBJ1-2 | TRBV11-2 | TRBD1 | .
CASSPNPGLAQDTQYF | TGTGCCAGCTCACCAAATCCGGGACTAGCGCAAGATACGCAGTATTTT | TRBJ2-3 | TRBV18 | TRBD2 | once
CASSGTGNYEQYF | TGTGCCAGTAGTGGGACAGGGAACTACGAGCAGTACTTC | TRBJ2-7 | TRBV19 | TRBD1 | .
CASSPPPYNEQFF | TGTGCCAGCTCCCCACCCCCCTACAATGAGCAGTTCTTC | TRBJ2-1 | TRBV19 | . | .
CASSESSGSTGELFF | TGTGCCAGCAGTGAATCCAGCGGGAGCACCGGGGAGCTGTTTTTT | TRBJ2-2 | TRBV25-1 | TRBD2 | .
CASSVAASGYEQYF | TGTGCCAGCAGCGTAGCGGCTAGCGGCTACGAGCAGTACTTC | TRBJ2-7 | TRBV9 | TRBD2 | .
CASTTRETQYF | TGTGCCAGCACTACCCGAGAGACCCAGTACTTC | TRBJ2-5 | TRBV25-1 | . | .
CASSLEVAGSSYEQYF | TGTGCCAGCAGCTTAGAGGTAGCGGGCAGCTCCTACGAGCAGTACTTC | TRBJ2-7 | TRBV7-9 | TRBD2 | .
CSAQQGLGAFF | TGCAGTGCTCAACAGGGCCTGGGAGCTTTCTTT | TRBJ1-1 | TRBV20-1 | . | .
CSVSDPNYEQYF | TGCAGCGTAAGTGATCCCAACTACGAGCAGTACTTC | TRBJ2-7 | TRBV29-1 | . | .
CASSRRRNTGELFF | TGTGCCAGTAGCCGGAGAAGGAACACCGGGGAGCTGTTTTTT | TRBJ2-2 | TRBV19 | . | .
CASSRDQPPDTQYF | TGTGCCAGCAGCCGGGACCAGCCTCCAGATACGCAGTATTTT | TRBJ2-3 | TRBV6-5 | . | .
CASSPGLAGSSTDTQYF | TGCGCCAGCAGCCCCGGACTAGCGGGCTCTAGCACAGATACGCAGTATTTT | TRBJ2-3 | TRBV5-1 | TRBD2 | .
CSHGIQETQYF | TGCAGCCATGGGATCCAAGAGACCCAGTACTTC | TRBJ2-5 | TRBV29-1 | . | .
CAWSVNTEAFF | TGTGCCTGGAGTGTTAACACTGAAGCTTTCTTT | TRBJ1-1 | TRBV30 | . | .
CASSPSTAPEYF | TGTGCCAGCTCACCCTCGACGGCACCCGAGTACTTC | TRBJ2-7 | TRBV18 | . | .
CASSSPGGWGTEAFF | TGTGCCAGCAGCTCCCCGGGGGGGTGGGGCACTGAAGCTTTCTTT | TRBJ1-1 | TRBV11-2 | . | .
CASSPLASSSGAQYF | TGTGCCAGCTCACCACTGGCAAGTTCCTCTGGGGCCCAGTACTTC | TRBJ2-5 | TRBV18 | . | .
CASSPAGPYEQYF | TGTGCCAGCAGCCCGGCGGGTCCCTACGAGCAGTACTTC | TRBJ2-7 | TRBV5-6 | . | .
CASSLGAGGTDTQYF | TGTGCCAGCAGCTTAGGAGCGGGAGGCACAGATACGCAGTATTTT | TRBJ2-3 | TRBV7-9 | TRBD2 | .
CASSLGGGLAGAQETQYF | TGTGCCAGCAGCTTGGGTGGTGGACTAGCGGGAGCCCAAGAGACCCAGTACTTC | TRBJ2-5 | TRBV5-5 | TRBD2 | .
CASFVGNEQFF | TGTGCCAGCTTCGTGGGCAATGAGCAGTTCTTC | TRBJ2-1 | TRBV2 | . | .
CASSRTSGRTDTQYF | TGTGCCAGCAGTAGGACTAGCGGGAGGACAGATACGCAGTATTTT | TRBJ2-3 | TRBV11-1 | TRBD2 | .
CASGRDRSSGNTIYF | TGTGCCAGCGGGAGAGATCGTTCCTCTGGAAACACCATATATTTT | TRBJ1-3 | TRBV7-2 | . | .
CASSLAGTGVHEQYF | TGTGCCAGCAGCTTGGCCGGGACAGGGGTTCACGAGCAGTACTTC | TRBJ2-7 | TRBV5-4 | TRBD1 | once
CATSRGGVEETQYF | TGTGCCACCAGCAGAGGAGGGGTAGAAGAGACCCAGTACTTC | TRBJ2-5 | TRBV15 | . | .
CASRLVGGPATGANVLTF | TGTGCAAGTCGCTTAGTTGGGGGCCCAGCAACTGGGGCCAACGTCCTGACTTTC | TRBJ2-6 | TRBV12-2 | . | .
CASSPRTEYNEQFF | TGTGCCAGCTCCCCCCGGACAGAATACAATGAGCAGTTCTTC | TRBJ2-1 | TRBV18 | . | .
CASSQVMGTGELFF | TGTGCCAGCAGCCAAGTCATGGGGACCGGGGAGCTGTTTTTT | TRBJ2-2 | TRBV14 | . | .